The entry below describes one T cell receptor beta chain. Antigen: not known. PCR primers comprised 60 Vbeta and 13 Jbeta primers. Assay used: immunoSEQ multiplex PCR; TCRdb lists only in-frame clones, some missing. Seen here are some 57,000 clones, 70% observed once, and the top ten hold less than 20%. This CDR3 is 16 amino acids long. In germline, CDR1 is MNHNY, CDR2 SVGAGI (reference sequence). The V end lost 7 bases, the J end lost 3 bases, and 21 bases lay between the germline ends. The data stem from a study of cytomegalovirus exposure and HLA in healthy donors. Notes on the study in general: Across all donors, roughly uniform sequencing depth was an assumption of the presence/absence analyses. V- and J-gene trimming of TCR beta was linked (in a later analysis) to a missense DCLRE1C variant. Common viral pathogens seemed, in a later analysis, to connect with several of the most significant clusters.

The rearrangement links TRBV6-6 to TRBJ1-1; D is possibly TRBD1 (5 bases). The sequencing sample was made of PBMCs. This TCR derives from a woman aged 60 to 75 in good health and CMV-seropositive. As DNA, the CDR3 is TGTGCCAGCATAGACCTCAGGGTGCGGAAGGACACTGAAGCTTTCTTT. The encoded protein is CASIDLRVRKDTEAFF.